The next 8 T cell receptor beta chains were all read from a single sample in a study of cytomegalovirus exposure and HLA in healthy donors. This PCR relied on a set of 60 Vbeta primers and 13 Jbeta primers. Some clones are missing from TCRdb's copy, which holds only in-frame ones; the method was immunoSEQ multiplex PCR. The table includes some 170,000 clones, approximately 70% detected once. The sample comprised PBMCs. Receptor source: a man aged 18 to 30 in good health and CMV-seropositive.

The genes are TRBV14 and TRBJ2-4; TRBD1 aligns across 10 bases. This CDR3 contains 14 residues. V lost 4 bases and J lost 8; bases outside the gene matches: 5. CDR1 is SGHDN and CDR2 is FVKESK in the germline V gene. The CDR3: CASSRIGQGDIQYF. Written as DNA, the CDR3 is TGTGCCAGCAGCCGAATTGGACAGGGGGACATTCAGTACTTC.

This clone occurred a few times. The chain uses TRBV5-6 and TRBJ2-2; D is possibly TRBD2 (6 bases). The V end was cut by 3 bases, the J end by 2 bases, with 14 bases between. The CDR3 loop spans 16 amino acids. The germline CDR1 and CDR2 sequences are SGHDT and YYEEEE. CDR3 region: CASSSIWGVNTGELFF. CDR3 DNA sequence: TGTGCCAGCAGCTCAATCTGGGGGGTTAACACCGGGGAGCTGTTTTTT.

This chain uses TRBV15 with TRBJ2-5; D is unclear. Germline lookup yields CDR1 LNHNV and CDR2 YYDKDF (reference sequence). V lost 3 bases and J lost 5, with 10 bases in between. The CDR3 is 13 residues long. In DNA form, the CDR3 reads TGTGCCACCAGCAGTCCGCAACGGGAGACCCAGTACTTC. It yields the protein CATSSPQRETQYF. Based on the CDR3 plus reference TRBV15 and TRBJ2-5, the full variable domain is DAMVIQNPRYQVTQFGKPVTLSCSQTLNHNVMYWYQQKSSQAPKLLFHYYDKDFNNEADTPDNFQSRRPNTSFCFLDIRSPGLGDTAMYLCATSSPQRETQYFGPGTRLLVL.

The V call is TRBV6-1, the J call TRBJ2-3, with unresolved D. V lost 6 bases, J lost 2 bases, and 6 bases lay in between. Germline V gives CDR1 MNHNS, CDR2 SASEGT. The CDR3 covers 12 residues. DNA for the CDR3: TGTGCCAGCAGCCAGAACACAGATACGCAGTATTTT. This gives the protein CASSQNTDTQYF.

The chain couples TRBV5-6 to TRBJ2-2, with D uncertain. The germline V gene encodes CDR1 SGHDT and CDR2 YYEEEE. The CDR3 totals 13 residues. Trimming removed 4 bases at V and 7 bases at J, with 11 bases between. The CDR3, as DNA: TGTGCCAGCAGCCCCCGGAGAAACGGGGAGCTGTTTTTT. Translation gives CASSPRRNGELFF. Filled out from reference TRBV5-6 and TRBJ2-2, the complete variable domain reads DAGVTQSPTHLIKTRGQQVTLRCSPKSGHDTVSWYQQALGQGPQFIFQYYEEEERQRGNFPDRFSGHQFPNYSSELNVNALLLGDSALYLCASSPRRNGELFFGEGSRLTVL.

The V call is TRBV7-8, the J call TRBJ2-5; D might be TRBD1 (6 bases). The length of the CDR3 is 16 residues. V shed 7 bases and J shed 0 bases, with 18 bases lying between them. CDR1 and CDR2 (germline): SGHVS, FQNEAQ. The DNA of the CDR3 is TGTGCCAGCAACCCCGGAGTACAGGGCCACCAAGAGACCCAGTACTTC. This encodes CASNPGVQGHQETQYF. Together with reference TRBV7-8 and TRBJ2-5, the CDR3 gives the full variable domain: GAGVSQSPRYKVAKRGQDVALRCDPISGHVSLFWYQQALGQGPEFLTYFQNEAQLDKSGLPSDRFFAERPEGSVSTLKIQRTQQEDSAVYLCASNPGVQGHQETQYFGPGTRLLVL.

This chain links TRBV5-5 with TRBJ2-7; 8 nucleotides align to TRBD2. In germline, CDR1 is SGHKS, CDR2 YYEKEE (reference sequence). This CDR3 region has 15 residues. J lost 4 bases, V lost 0 bases, and 6 bases had no gene match. CDR3 protein: CASSLGASGPYEQYV. The CDR3 DNA follows: TGTGCCAGCAGCTTGGGGGCTAGCGGGCCTTACGAGCAGTACGTC.

The V and J genes are TRBV5-4 and TRBJ2-1; the match to TRBD2 covers 8 bases. The CDR3 loop spans 13 amino acids. CDR1 is SGHNT and CDR2 is YYREEE in the germline V gene (reference sequence). Trimming cost V 7 bases and J 6 bases; bases outside gene matches: 6. The CDR3 DNA sequence: TGTGCCAGCGCAGATAGCGGGATCAATGAGCAGTTCTTC. It yields the protein CASADSGINEQFF.